The subject of this entry is one TCR beta chain. The CDR3 is made up of 15 amino acids. Unmatched junction bases numbered 0, after V lost 1 base and J lost 4 bases. CDR1 is SEHNR and CDR2 is FQNEAQ in the germline V gene (reference sequence). TCRdb's copy holds only in-frame clones and misses some; the assay was immunoSEQ multiplex PCR. Among about 49,000 clones listed, 79% were seen once. Time point given: pretreatment peripheral blood. The data originate from a study of PD-L1 blockade in urothelial cancer. V usage is TRBV7-9 and J usage is TRBJ2-2; 10 bases match TRBD2. The receptor comes from a man between 65 and 79 years old with urothelial cancer. This sample comprised PBMCs, obtained around atezolizumab (anti-PD-L1) treatment. In DNA form, the CDR3 reads TGTGCCAGCAGCTTAGGACTAGCGGGCACCGGGGAGCTGTTTTTT. This gives the protein CASSLGLAGTGELFF.